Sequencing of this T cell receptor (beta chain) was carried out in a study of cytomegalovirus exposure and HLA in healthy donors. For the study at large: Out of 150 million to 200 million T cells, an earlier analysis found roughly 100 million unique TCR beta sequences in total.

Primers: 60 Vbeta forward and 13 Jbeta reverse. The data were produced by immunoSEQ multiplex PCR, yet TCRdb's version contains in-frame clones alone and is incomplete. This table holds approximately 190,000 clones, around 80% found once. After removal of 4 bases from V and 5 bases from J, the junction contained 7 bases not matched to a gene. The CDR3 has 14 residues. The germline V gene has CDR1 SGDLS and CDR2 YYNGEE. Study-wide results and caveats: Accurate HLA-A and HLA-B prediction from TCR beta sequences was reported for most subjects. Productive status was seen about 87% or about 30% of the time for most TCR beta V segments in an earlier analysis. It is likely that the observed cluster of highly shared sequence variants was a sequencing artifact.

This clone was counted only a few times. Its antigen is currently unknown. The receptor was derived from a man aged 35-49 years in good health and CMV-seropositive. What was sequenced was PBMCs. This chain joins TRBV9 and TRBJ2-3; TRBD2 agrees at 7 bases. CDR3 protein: CASSPRTRGDTQYF. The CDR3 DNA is TGTGCCAGCAGCCCTAGGACTAGAGGAGATACGCAGTATTTT.